Presented here are 21 T cell receptor beta chains from one specimen sequenced in a study of shared clonotypes between healthy human individuals. Method: immunoSEQ multiplex PCR; TCRdb's copy keeps in-frame clones and lacks some. The table includes roughly 1,000,000 clones, approximately 80% detected once. Sequencing was performed on memory CD4+ T cells from PBMCs. The subset is: CD45RA-negative fraction. The receptors shown here come from a man between 18 and 29 years old in good health. Some clones in this sample may be carry-over from other donors' samples.

V usage is TRBV28 and J usage is TRBJ2-3, with D perhaps matching TRBD2 (5 bases). V lost 5 bases to trimming and J lost 2 bases, with 17 bases between them. Germline V gene data show CDR1 as MDHEN and CDR2 as SYDVKM. There are 16 residues in the CDR3. CDR3 in amino acids: CASSPVTRAYTDTQYF. The CDR3 coding sequence is TGTGCCAGCAGTCCTGTCACTAGAGCTTACACAGATACGCAGTATTTT.

The chain combines TRBV15 with TRBJ2-5; 10 nucleotides line up with TRBD2. Trimming cost V 2 bases and J 2 bases; bases outside gene matches: 11. This CDR3 has 18 amino acids. Germline lookup yields CDR1 LNHNV and CDR2 YYDKDF (reference sequence). CDR3 sequence: CATSRSALYSGRQETQYF. The CDR3, as DNA: TGTGCCACCAGCAGATCTGCCCTTTATAGCGGGAGGCAAGAGACCCAGTACTTC.

This clone was observed many times. This rearrangement joins TRBV30 to TRBJ1-3; no firm D call. The CDR3 sequence is 14 residues long. Trimming cost V 1 base and J 0 bases, with 7 bases left between them. The germline gives CDR1 GTSNPN, CDR2 SVGIG (reference sequence). This CDR3 reads CAWSASNSGNTIYF. Here the CDR3 DNA reads TGTGCCTGGAGTGCAAGTAACTCTGGAAACACCATATATTTT.

This chain links TRBV27 with TRBJ2-7; 8 bases agree with TRBD2. After removal of 6 bases from V and 5 bases from J, the junction contained 6 bases not matched to a gene. The CDR3 runs to 13 residues. CDR1 and CDR2 from the germline V gene are MNHEY and SMNVEV (reference sequence). The CDR3 loop is CASSRGGGHEQYF. The CDR3 bases are TGTGCCAGCAGCCGGGGGGGTGGCCACGAGCAGTACTTC.

The chain employs TRBV7-2 and TRBJ2-7, with TRBD2 identical over 12 bases. The junction had 7 bases not matched to a gene; V was cut back by 1 base and J by 0 bases. The CDR3 consists of 18 residues. Germline V gene lookup returns CDR1 SGHTA and CDR2 FQGNSA. The CDR3 reads CASSLVLLAGGNSYEQYF. CDR3 DNA sequence: TGTGCCAGCAGCTTAGTTCTTCTAGCGGGAGGGAACTCCTACGAGCAGTACTTC.

Worth noting for this clone: At the DNA level, this CDR3 is encoded by other sequences in the same sample as well. The chain recombines TRBV7-2 with TRBJ1-1, with D possibly being TRBD1 (6 bases). The germline gives CDR1 SGHTA, CDR2 FQGNSA. V was cut by 4 bases and J by 1 base, with 10 bases left in between. The CDR3 extends over 14 amino acids. The CDR3 is CASSSQGRNTEAFF. Here the CDR3 DNA reads TGTGCCAGCAGCTCGCAGGGGAGGAACACTGAAGCTTTCTTT. The full variable domain, completed using reference TRBV7-2 and TRBJ1-1, is GAGVSQSPSNKVTEKGKDVELRCDPISGHTALYWYRQSLGQGLEFLIYFQGNSAPDKSGLPSDRFSAERTGGSVSTLTIQRTQQEDSAVYLCASSSQGRNTEAFFGQGTRLTVV.

The V call is TRBV7-8, the J call TRBJ2-5; D perhaps matches TRBD1 (7 bases). The length of the CDR3 is 16 residues. Trimming removed 5 bases from V and 4 bases from J, with 20 bases in between. Germline CDR1 is SGHVS and CDR2 is FQNEAQ. Here the CDR3 reads CASSRRFGQGGETQYF. DNA for the CDR3: TGTGCCAGCAGCCGCCGCTTTGGGCAGGGGGGAGAGACCCAGTACTTC.

CDR3 in amino acids: CASSQGQGRTDTQYF. Here the CDR3 DNA reads TGTGCCAGCAGCCAAGGACAGGGGCGCACAGATACGCAGTATTTT. The genes are TRBV7-9 and TRBJ2-3; 9 nucleotides agree with TRBD1. This CDR3 has 15 amino acids. Trimming removed 5 bases from V and 1 base from J; junction bases left unmatched: 4. The V gene's germline CDR1 is SEHNR and CDR2 FQNEAQ (reference sequence).

DNA of the CDR3: TGTGCCAGCAGCTTGGCCTGGCTAGCGGGAATCAGAACAGATACGCAGTATTTT. Its translation: CASSLAWLAGIRTDTQYF. This chain uses TRBV5-6 with TRBJ2-3, with TRBD2 matching over 9 bases. Germline V gene sequence: CDR1 SGHDT, CDR2 YYEEEE. The junction had 11 bases not matched to a gene; V was cut back by 0 bases and J by 3 bases. CDR3 length: 18 amino acids.

In the case of this clone: A far larger clone is only one base removed, so a read error is likely. The CDR3 DNA is TGTGCCAGCAGTTCTGACAGGGACTATGGCTACACCTTC. Translation gives CASSSDRDYGYTF. The genes are TRBV6-5 and TRBJ1-2; 7 bases align to TRBD1. Germline V gives CDR1 MNHEY, CDR2 SVGAGI. V shed 4 bases and J 3 bases; nucleotides not matched to a gene: 2. The CDR3 spans 13 residues.

CDR3 in amino acids: CASSLRGASSTDTQYF. The CDR3 DNA is TGTGCCAGCAGCTTAAGGGGGGCCTCTAGCACAGATACGCAGTATTTT. The chain recombines TRBV7-6 with TRBJ2-3; D is perhaps TRBD1 or TRBD2 (6 bases each). With 2 bases removed from V and 0 bases from J, the gap between germline ends came to 12 bases. Germline CDR1 reads SGHVS; CDR2 reads FNYEAQ. This CDR3 has 16 residues.

This clone was counted once. This sequence joins TRBV10-3 and TRBJ1-2; D is possibly TRBD1 (6 bases). Trimming cost V 6 bases and J 8 bases, with 16 bases left between them. The CDR3 is 13 residues long. Germline loops: CDR1 ENHRY, CDR2 SYGVKD. The CDR3 bases are TGTGCCATCAGAGAAGGTGGGGGCTGGGGCTACACCTTC. It encodes CAIREGGGWGYTF.

The chain employs TRBV6-5 and TRBJ2-7; the match to TRBD1 covers 9 bases. Germline lookup yields CDR1 MNHEY and CDR2 SVGAGI. The junction had 8 bases not matched to a gene; V was cut back by 5 bases and J by 6 bases. This CDR3 is 14 amino acids long. DNA for the CDR3: TGTGCCAGCAGTGACCGGGACAGGGTGCGCGAGCAGTACTTC. Translation gives CASSDRDRVREQYF.

This sequence joins TRBV5-6 and TRBJ1-2; D ambiguous. CDR3 length equals 13 residues. V was shortened by 3 bases and J by 3 bases, with 9 bases between the two germline ends. Germline values: CDR1 SGHDT, CDR2 YYEEEE. DNA of the CDR3: TGTGCCAGCAGCTCCCTCCCCGACTATGGCTACACCTTC. It translates to CASSSLPDYGYTF.

This clone has a single count. This may stem from a read error, because a much larger clone lies one nucleotide away. The rearrangement joins TRBV6-6 to TRBJ1-2, with 8 bases fitting TRBD1. CDR1 is MNHNY and CDR2 is SVGAGI in the germline V gene (reference sequence). This CDR3 contains 14 residues. CDR3 sequence: CTSVRGLNNYGYTF. The CDR3, as DNA: TGTACCAGCGTCAGGGGGCTCAATAACTATGGCTACACCTTC.

The CDR3 DNA sequence: TGCGCCAGCAGCTGGGGGACTTTTTACAATGAGCAGTTCTTC. This codes for CASSWGTFYNEQFF. The J gene is TRBJ2-1, the V gene TRBV5-1; possible D gene TRBD2, 6 bases. The CDR3 consists of 14 residues. V was clipped by 3 bases and J by 4 bases, with 11 bases between them. The germline CDR1 and CDR2 sequences are SGHRS and YFSETQ.

The sample holds a few counts of this clone. This rearrangement joins TRBV4-1 to TRBJ2-1; 7 bases match TRBD1. After removal of 3 bases from V and 6 bases from J, the junction contained 2 bases not matched to a gene. The CDR3 totals 13 residues. Germline-derived CDR1 and CDR2 are MGHRA and YSYEKL. CDR3 protein: CASSQGQFNEQFF. For the CDR3, the DNA is TGCGCCAGCAGCCAGGGACAGTTCAATGAGCAGTTCTTC.

As to this clone: The identical CDR3 is also encoded by other nucleotide sequences in the sample. The chain links TRBV11-3 to TRBJ1-1; tentatively, D is TRBD1 (5 bases). The CDR3 extends over 13 amino acids. The V end lost 3 bases, the J end lost 5 bases, and 10 bases lay between the germline ends. Germline V gives CDR1 SGHNT, CDR2 YENEEA. The CDR3 sequence is CASSLESGTEAFF. CDR3 in DNA: TGTGCCAGCAGCTTGGAATCAGGGACTGAAGCTTTCTTT. Drawing the rest from reference TRBV11-3 and TRBJ1-1, the complete variable domain is EAGVVQSPRYKIIEKKQPVAFWCNPISGHNTLYWYLQNLGQGPELLIRYENEEAVDDSQLPKDRFSAERLKGVDSTLKIQPAELGDSAVYLCASSLESGTEAFFGQGTRLTVV.

V usage is TRBV28 and J usage is TRBJ1-5; TRBD1 matches 7 bases. From germline, CDR1 is MDHEN and CDR2 SYDVKM. The trim removed 4 bases at V and 4 bases at J, leaving 13 bases unmatched. The CDR3 sequence is 17 residues long. The CDR3 region has the DNA TGTGCCAGCAGTTCCCCTCTAGACAGGGAACGGAATCAGCCCCAGCATTTT. Translated, it gives CASSSPLDRERNQPQHF.

The chain links TRBV29-1 to TRBJ2-5; 9 bases map to TRBD2. The J call may be faulty, since TRBJ2-7 better matches the DNA end. The CDR3 consists of 11 residues. Germline values: CDR1 SQVTM, CDR2 ANQGSEA. The CDR3 sequence: CSGTSDYEQYF. The CDR3 DNA follows: TGCAGCGGGACTAGCGACTACGAGCAGTACTTC.

The V call is TRBV6-1, the J call TRBJ2-7; 8 bases are a match to TRBD1. The CDR3 sequence is 15 residues long. From germline, CDR1 is MNHNS and CDR2 SASEGT. The V segment lost 9 bases and the J segment 2 bases; nucleotides outside the gene matches: 12. The CDR3 spells CASCYRDRPPYEQYF. DNA for the CDR3: TGTGCCAGTTGTTACCGGGACAGGCCCCCCTACGAGCAGTACTTC.